The rows below give T cell receptor beta chains drawn from one sample of a study of type 1 regulatory T cells. TCRdb recomputed calls from the reads with MiXCR, one row per CDR3 protein. The sample yields roughly 71,000 distinct CDR3 sequences, roughly 60% seen once. Antigens for these TCRs are unknown. Sequenced input: cultured T cells, either the whole culture or a sorted T cell fraction (not recorded which). These receptor sequences come from a human donor in good health. The CDR3 runs from the conserved cysteine through the conserved F or W. D genes are given only for firm matches. Clone size is shown for a subset of rows, as once, few, many or a class of expanded clone.

>TRBJ2-3|TRBV20-1|NA|NA
CSARANVFLTDTQYF
TGCAGTGCTAGAGCGAACGTATTCTTAACAGATACGCAGTATTTT
>TRBJ2-2|TRBV18|TRBD1|once
CASSPGLQGATGELFF
TGTGCCAGCTCACCTGGATTACAGGGGGCGACCGGGGAGCTGTTTTTT
>TRBJ1-4|TRBV28|TRBD1|few
CASRTGGKNEKLFF
TGTGCCAGCAGAACAGGGGGCAAGAATGAAAAACTGTTTTTT
>TRBJ2-1|TRBV2|TRBD1|medium-sized
CASSGGQEYNEQFF
TGTGCCAGCAGTGGTGGACAGGAATACAATGAGCAGTTCTTC
>TRBJ1-5|TRBV18|NA|NA
CASSPLQSVVGNQPQHF
TGTGCCAGCTCACCATTACAGAGCGTTGTCGGCAATCAGCCCCAGCATTTT
>TRBJ2-2|TRBV4-1|NA|NA
CASTNPMDGELFF
TGCGCCAGCACGAACCCCATGGACGGGGAGCTGTTTTTT
>TRBJ2-7|TRBV5-4|TRBD2|NA
CASSRAQGLAGVSYEQYF
TGTGCCAGCAGCCGTGCCCAGGGACTAGCGGGAGTATCCTACGAGCAGTACTTC
>TRBJ2-1|TRBV7-9|NA|NA
CASSRLALYNEQFF
TGTGCCAGCAGTCGGCTAGCCCTCTACAATGAGCAGTTCTTC
>TRBJ2-1|TRBV12-3/TRBV12-4|TRBD2|few
CASRKVLAGTYNEQFF
TGTGCCAGCAGGAAAGTACTAGCGGGTACCTACAATGAGCAGTTCTTC
>TRBJ1-5|TRBV20-1|TRBD1|NA
CSAIRDRVAQPQHF
TGCAGTGCTATCCGGGACAGGGTAGCTCAGCCCCAGCATTTT
>TRBJ2-7|TRBV27|NA|NA
CASGSGSYEQYF
TGTGCCAGCGGAAGCGGATCCTACGAGCAGTACTTC
>TRBJ2-7|TRBV12-3/TRBV12-4|NA|NA
CASSLPIPPYEQYF
TGTGCCAGCAGTTTGCCCATCCCGCCGTACGAGCAGTACTTC
>TRBJ2-3|TRBV20-1|TRBD2|few
CSAVRLASTDTQYF
TGCAGCGCCGTAAGACTAGCTAGCACAGATACGCAGTATTTT
>TRBJ2-3|TRBV12-3/TRBV12-4|NA|NA
CASSFIQGDTQYF
TGTGCCAGCAGTTTCATTCAGGGAGATACGCAGTATTTT
>TRBJ1-2|TRBV18|NA|few
CASSPGETDGYTF
TGTGCCAGCTCACCAGGGGAGACAGATGGCTACACCTTC
>TRBJ2-7|TRBV5-1|TRBD2|NA
CASSAGLAGSYEQYF
TGCGCAAGCAGCGCGGGACTAGCGGGCTCCTACGAGCAGTACTTC
>TRBJ2-7|TRBV3-1|NA|NA
CASSRTNKYEQYF
TGTGCCAGCAGCCGGACTAACAAGTACGAGCAGTACTTC
>TRBJ1-1|TRBV19|NA|many
CASSITGIMNTEAFF
TGTGCCAGTAGTATCACAGGGATCATGAACACTGAAGCTTTCTTT
>TRBJ2-3|TRBV7-2|TRBD2|NA
CASSLVPTSGSLRGTDTQYF
TGTGCCAGCAGCTTAGTACCTACTAGCGGGAGTCTTCGTGGCACAGATACGCAGTATTTT
>TRBJ2-7|TRBV4-2|NA|few
CASSQERLTYEQYF
TGTGCCAGCAGCCAAGAGCGCCTGACCTACGAGCAGTACTTC
>TRBJ2-1|TRBV10-1|TRBD1|NA
CASRAGGRHEQFF
TGCGCCAGCAGGGCAGGGGGTAGACATGAGCAGTTCTTC
>TRBJ1-3|TRBV7-2|NA|NA
CASSPSSSGNTIYF
TGTGCCAGCAGCCCCTCTTCCTCTGGAAACACCATATATTTT
>TRBJ1-1|TRBV29-1|NA|NA
CSVEDVTPLNTEAFF
TGCAGCGTTGAAGATGTTACCCCCTTGAACACTGAAGCTTTCTTT
>TRBJ2-5|TRBV12-3/TRBV12-4|NA|NA
CASRWGVLIETQYF
TGTGCCAGCAGGTGGGGGGTTTTGATTGAGACCCAGTACTTC
>TRBJ2-3|TRBV7-8|TRBD2|few
CASSISRGEAADTQYF
TGTGCCAGCAGCATTTCCCGGGGGGAAGCGGCGGATACGCAGTATTTT
>TRBJ1-5|TRBV3-1|NA|few
CASSQVSGNNQPQHF
TGTGCCAGCAGCCAAGTTAGTGGGAACAATCAGCCCCAGCATTTT
>TRBJ2-7|TRBV20-1|TRBD2|NA
CSARDLGLAYEQYF
TGCAGTGCTAGAGATCTGGGACTAGCATATGAGCAGTACTTC
>TRBJ2-7|TRBV28|TRBD2|NA
CASRPPGGSQFPYEQYF
TGTGCCAGCAGACCTCCTGGCGGGAGCCAGTTTCCATACGAGCAGTACTTC
>TRBJ1-5|TRBV12-3/TRBV12-4|NA|NA
CASSNRDNNQPQHF
TGTGCCAGCAGTAACCGGGACAACAATCAGCCCCAGCATTTT
>TRBJ2-7|TRBV20-1|NA|NA
CSARGTYEQYF
TGCAGTGCTCGGGGCACGTACGAGCAGTACTTC
>TRBJ1-2|TRBV5-1|TRBD1|NA
CASSEGQMSNYGYTF
TGCGCCAGCAGCGAGGGACAGATGTCGAACTATGGCTACACCTTC
>TRBJ2-5|TRBV20-1|TRBD2|NA
CSAEGLAGHQETQYF
TGCAGTGCAGAGGGCCTAGCGGGGCACCAAGAGACCCAGTACTTC
>TRBJ2-6|TRBV6-2/TRBV6-3|NA|NA
CASRTGGPGPKSPGANVLTF
TGTGCCAGCAGAACCGGGGGCCCGGGCCCAAAGTCCCCTGGGGCCAACGTCCTGACTTTC
>TRBJ2-7|TRBV9|NA|NA
CAGKSRGPYEQYF
TGTGCCGGCAAATCTCGAGGTCCCTACGAGCAGTACTTC
>TRBJ2-1|TRBV12-3/TRBV12-4|TRBD2|NA
CASSRLAGNNEQFF
TGTGCCAGCAGTAGACTAGCGGGCAACAATGAGCAGTTCTTC
>TRBJ2-7|TRBV27|NA|once
CASRGVDYEQYF
TGTGCCAGCAGGGGCGTAGACTACGAGCAGTACTTC
>TRBJ2-6|TRBV27|TRBD1|once
CASSGTGSGANVLTF
TGTGCCAGCAGTGGGACAGGTTCTGGGGCCAACGTCCTGACTTTC
>TRBJ1-2|TRBV19|NA|NA
CASRPSGLKSGYTF
TGTGCCAGTCGGCCCTCTGGGCTGAAGAGTGGCTACACCTTC
>TRBJ1-5|TRBV6-2/TRBV6-3|NA|NA
CASSYTSNQPQHF
TGTGCCAGCAGTTACACGAGCAATCAGCCCCAGCATTTT
>TRBJ2-2|TRBV6-5|TRBD2|NA
CASSYSNRLAGGWTGELFF
TGTGCCAGCAGTTACTCGAACAGGCTAGCGGGAGGGTGGACCGGGGAGCTGTTTTTT
>TRBJ2-1|TRBV24-1|NA|NA
CATSDRTPTPYNEQFF
TGTGCCACCAGTGATCGGACACCTACTCCTTACAATGAGCAGTTCTTC
>TRBJ2-3|TRBV20-1|NA|once
CSASTPRQSTDTQYF
TGCAGTGCTAGTACACCGCGGCAGAGCACAGATACGCAGTATTTT
>TRBJ1-2|TRBV27|NA|NA
CASSSPLLSGYTF
TGTGCCAGCAGTTCCCCCTTGCTTTCAGGCTACACCTTC
>TRBJ1-5|TRBV28|TRBD1|NA
CASSFPITGTGVFNQPQHF
TGTGCCAGCAGTTTCCCCATCACGGGGACAGGGGTCTTCAATCAGCCCCAGCATTTT
>TRBJ2-7|TRBV6-5|TRBD2|NA
CASSNERGYSYKQYF
TGTGCCAGCAGTAACGAGCGGGGCTACTCCTACAAGCAGTACTTC
>TRBJ1-1|TRBV15|NA|many
CATSRGDGLGHTEAFF
TGTGCCACCAGCAGAGGAGATGGACTCGGGCACACTGAAGCTTTCTTT
>TRBJ1-2|TRBV12-3/TRBV12-4|NA|once
CASSLRPDGYTF
TGTGCCAGCAGTTTGAGGCCGGATGGCTACACCTTC
>TRBJ2-1|TRBV20-1|NA|NA
CSAKSVEQFF
TGCAGTGCCAAGTCCGTTGAGCAGTTCTTC
>TRBJ2-3|TRBV20-1|TRBD2|NA
CSARDLPASGSTDTQYF
TGCAGTGCTAGAGATCTCCCGGCTAGCGGGAGCACAGATACGCAGTATTTT
>TRBJ2-7|TRBV20-1|TRBD2|NA
CSAESAGTSGRVYEQYF
TGCAGTGCGGAAAGCGCCGGGACTAGCGGGAGAGTTTACGAGCAGTACTTC
>TRBJ1-2|TRBV12-3/TRBV12-4|NA|few
CASSSTRGPYGYTF
TGTGCCAGCAGTTCAACCAGGGGTCCCTATGGCTACACCTTC
>TRBJ2-3|TRBV12-5|TRBD2|few
CASAPAPGGTTDTQYF
TGTGCTAGTGCACCGGCCCCGGGGGGAACCACAGATACGCAGTATTTT
>TRBJ2-2|TRBV5-6|NA|NA
CASSLDRLTGELFF
TGTGCCAGCAGCTTAGACAGGCTCACCGGGGAGCTGTTTTTT
>TRBJ2-7|TRBV20-1|NA|few
CSARASEISYEQYF
TGCAGTGCTAGGGCTAGCGAAATTAGCTACGAGCAGTACTTC
>TRBJ2-7|TRBV4-2|NA|few
CASSQGQSFSYEQYF
TGTGCCAGCAGCCAAGGACAGTCGTTCTCCTACGAGCAGTACTTC
>TRBJ2-3|TRBV19|NA|few
CASSGTASTDTQYF
TGTGCCAGTAGTGGGACCGCTAGCACAGATACGCAGTATTTT
>TRBJ2-6|TRBV20-1|NA|NA
CSARVSEPGANVLTF
TGCAGTGCTAGAGTATCCGAGCCTGGGGCCAACGTCCTGACTTTC
>TRBJ2-1|TRBV7-9|TRBD2|NA
CASSGTSPQRAQFEQFF
TGTGCCAGCAGCGGGACTAGCCCTCAGAGGGCCCAATTTGAGCAGTTCTTC